Below, 20 T cell receptor beta chains from the same sample are listed, as sequenced in a study of T-cell reconstitution after alpha-beta-depleted transplantation in children. The TCRbeta library incorporated unique molecular identifiers. TCRdb reprocessed the PCR reads via MiXCR and lists one record per CDR3 protein. Found here are 500,000 to 600,000 distinct CDR3 sequences, around 16% of them singletons; the top ten hold approximately 3%. Source: PBMCs from the stem cell graft donor, taken from the stem cell graft. These receptor sequences come from a human donor who donated a stem cell graft to a child with acute lymphoblastic leukemia.

This clonotype was counted a few times. The CDR3 bases are TGTGCCTGGAGTGCGCTTGAGACCCAGTACTTC. This codes for CAWSALETQYF. V usage is TRBV30 and J usage is TRBJ2-5; D not resolved. Germline V CDR1 and CDR2: GTSNPN, SVGIG (reference sequence). The CDR3 is 11 amino acids. V lost 1 base and J lost 5, with 5 bases in between.

The table lists this clonotype with a few counts. The chain couples TRBV11-1 to TRBJ2-7; TRBD2 matches at 7 bases. Germline loops: CDR1 SGHAT, CDR2 FQDESV (reference sequence). The ends lost 0 bases at V and 1 base at J; junction bases unmatched: 3. There are 15 residues in the CDR3. The CDR3 is CASSLAGGRSYEQYF. CDR3 DNA sequence: TGTGCCAGCAGCTTAGCGGGAGGGCGGTCCTACGAGCAGTACTTC. Full variable domain (remainder filled in from reference TRBV11-1 and TRBJ2-7): EAEVAQSPRYKITEKSQAVAFWCDPISGHATLYWYRQILGQGPELLVQFQDESVVDDSQLPKDRFSAERLKGVDSTLKIQPAELGDSAMYLCASSLAGGRSYEQYFGPGTRLTVT.

The chain links TRBV12-3 or TRBV12-4 to TRBJ2-1; 7 nucleotides agree with TRBD2. The CDR3 loop spans 15 amino acids. V shed 4 bases and J 2 bases; nucleotides not matched to a gene: 5. CDR3 DNA: TGTGCCAGCAGTTACAGCGGGACCCCCTACAATGAGCAGTTCTTC. As protein: CASSYSGTPYNEQFF.

This CDR3 reads CASSVAEAGELFF. CDR3 nucleotides: TGTGCCAGCAGCGTAGCCGAGGCCGGGGAGCTGTTTTTT. This chain uses TRBV9 with TRBJ2-2; D gene ambiguous. The germline V gene encodes CDR1 SGDLS and CDR2 YYNGEE. CDR3 size: 13 residues. Trimming shortened V by 0 bases and J by 6 bases, and 6 bases separated the two germline ends.

Only a few counts were recorded for this clonotype. The rearrangement links TRBV20-1 to TRBJ2-3, with 11 nucleotides matching TRBD2. Trimming cost V 2 bases and J 4 bases; bases outside gene matches: 5. This CDR3 has 15 amino acids. The germline gives CDR1 DFQATT, CDR2 SNEGSKA (reference sequence). The CDR3 coding sequence is TGCAGTGCTAGATCCACTAGCGGGAGAGCAGATACGCAGTATTTT. Residues: CSARSTSGRADTQYF.

The table lists this clonotype with a few counts. The J gene is TRBJ2-1, the V gene TRBV20-1; 16 nucleotides align to TRBD2. CDR3 length: 16 amino acids. Trimming at V came to 6 bases and at J to 6 bases, leaving 8 bases not matched to a gene. The germline CDR1 and CDR2 sequences are DFQATT and SNEGSKA (reference sequence). This chain's CDR3 is CSATGTSGRAFNEQFF. The CDR3 DNA is TGCAGTGCCACCGGGACTAGCGGGAGGGCCTTCAATGAGCAGTTCTTC.

DNA of the CDR3: TGTGCCAGCACCCACAGGGTTGACAATGAGCAGTTCTTC. Residues: CASTHRVDNEQFF. V and J are TRBV6-6 and TRBJ2-1; D may be TRBD1 (6 bases). Germline loops: CDR1 MNHNY, CDR2 SVGAGI (reference sequence). The CDR3 is made up of 13 amino acids. The V end was cut by 7 bases, the J end by 5 bases, with 12 bases between.

This clonotype was seen a handful of times. This rearrangement joins TRBV12-3 or TRBV12-4 to TRBJ1-5, with D uncertain. V was clipped by 5 bases and J by 6 bases, with 17 bases between them. The CDR3 is 15 residues long. CDR3 sequence reads: CASSPTQRRSQPQHF. The CDR3 bases are TGTGCCAGCAGTCCGACCCAAAGGCGGAGTCAGCCCCAGCATTTT.

J is TRBJ2-1 and V is TRBV5-1; 8 bases fit TRBD2. Looked up from germline, CDR1 is SGHRS and CDR2 is YFSETQ. This CDR3 is 16 amino acids long. V shed 1 base, J shed 5 bases, and the junction held 8 bases outside the gene matches. The CDR3 DNA follows: TGCGCCAGCAGCTTGCGTCCGGGAGGGTCCCACAATGAGCAGTTCTTC. It specifies CASSLRPGGSHNEQFF. The whole variable domain, remainder taken from reference TRBV5-1 and TRBJ2-1, is KAGVTQTPRYLIKTRGQQVTLSCSPISGHRSVSWYQQTPGQGLQFLFEYFSETQRNKGNFPGRFSGRQFSNSRSEMNVSTLELGDSALYLCASSLRPGGSHNEQFFGPGTRLTVL.

This clonotype has just a few counts. The V gene is TRBV3-1, the J gene TRBJ2-7; D gene unclear. There are 12 residues in the CDR3. V gave up 3 bases and J gave up 3 bases, with 6 bases separating them. Germline CDR1 LGHDT, CDR2 YNNKEL (reference sequence). CDR3 sequence (DNA): TGTGCCAGCAGCCAGGCCGACTACGAGCAGTACTTC. This sequence encodes CASSQADYEQYF.

On this clonotype itself: A much larger clone lies a single base off, so this may be a read error. The chain combines TRBV7-9 with TRBJ2-7; D may correspond to TRBD1 or TRBD2 (5 bases each). Trimming pared 5 bases from V and 0 bases from J, leaving 8 bases between. The CDR3 has 13 residues. Germline V gene data show CDR1 as SEHNR and CDR2 as FQNEAQ (reference sequence). The DNA for the CDR3 is TGTGCCAGCAGCCGGGACCCCTCCTACGAGCAGTACTTC. Translated, it gives CASSRDPSYEQYF.

This clonotype was seen many times. J is TRBJ1-1 and V is TRBV12-3 or TRBV12-4; no clear D gene. V was trimmed by 2 bases and J by 0 bases, leaving 7 bases between them. CDR3 length: 14 amino acids. The chain's CDR3 is CASSLSGLNTEAFF. CDR3 DNA: TGTGCCAGCAGTTTATCGGGGTTGAACACTGAAGCTTTCTTT.

V is TRBV2 and J is TRBJ2-1; D is unclear. Deletions cut 4 bases from V and 9 bases from J, with 10 bases between. Germline values: CDR1 SNHLY, CDR2 FYNNEI. The CDR3 sequence is 12 residues long. The CDR3 region has the DNA TGTGCCAGCAGTGGTGGTCGGCCTGAGCAGTTCTTC. This gives the protein CASSGGRPEQFF.

This clonotype was seen only a few times. The J gene is TRBJ2-1, the V gene TRBV29-1, with 11 bases identical to TRBD2. V dropped 8 bases and J dropped 9; count of bases not matched to a gene: 18. The CDR3 totals 16 residues. Germline V gene sequence: CDR1 SQVTM, CDR2 ANQGSEA. The CDR3 coding sequence is TGCAGCCCCACCGGGACTAGCGGCCCTGAGGGCTCTGAGCAGTTCTTC. The encoded protein is CSPTGTSGPEGSEQFF.

In DNA, the CDR3 is TGCAGCGGATCCTACGAGCAGTACTTC. Protein sequence: CSGSYEQYF. The chain links TRBV29-1 to TRBJ2-7; D remains unclear. The length of the CDR3 is 9 residues. Germline V lookup: CDR1 SQVTM, CDR2 ANQGSEA. The ends were cut back, 7 bases at V and 1 base at J, with 2 bases in the middle.

This clonotype was recorded a few times. V and J are TRBV6-5 and TRBJ2-2; D gene uncertain. Germline CDR1 and CDR2: MNHEY and SVGAGI. V shed 0 bases and J shed 3 bases, with 8 bases lying between them. The CDR3 has 15 amino acids. CDR3 in DNA: TGTGCCAGCAGTTACTCGAACCAGTACACCGGGGAGCTGTTTTTT. Translating gives CASSYSNQYTGELFF.

The CDR3 sequence: CASSYSTGLGVYEQYF. The CDR3 DNA is TGTGCCAGCAGTTACTCGACCGGCTTGGGGGTATACGAGCAGTACTTC. The V and J genes are TRBV6-5 and TRBJ2-7; D possibly uses TRBD1 or TRBD2 (5 bases each). The V gene lost 0 bases and the J gene lost 4 bases, with 16 bases spanning the gap. The CDR3 runs 16 residues. CDR1 and CDR2 (germline): MNHEY, SVGAGI.

This clonotype was counted only a few times. The rearrangement joins TRBV5-5 to TRBJ2-1; no clear D gene. Germline CDR1 reads SGHKS; CDR2 reads YYEKEE (reference sequence). The CDR3 contains 12 residues. The germline V and J ends were trimmed by 4 bases and 10 bases, with 12 bases remaining between them. The DNA of the CDR3 is TGTGCCAGCAGCCCGACCCGATGGGAGCAGTTCTTC. It is translated as CASSPTRWEQFF. Together with reference TRBV5-5 and TRBJ2-1, the CDR3 gives the full variable domain: DAGVTQSPTHLIKTRGQQVTLRCSPISGHKSVSWYQQVLGQGPQFIFQYYEKEERGRGNFPDRFSARQFPNYSSELNVNALLLGDSALYLCASSPTRWEQFFGPGTRLTVL.

The chain recombines TRBV6-5 with TRBJ2-3, with a weak D call TRBD2 (5 bases). The V gene's germline CDR1 is MNHEY and CDR2 SVGAGI. This CDR3 has 15 residues. V was cut by 0 bases and J by 6 bases, with 13 bases left in between. CDR3 nucleotides: TGTGCCAGCAGTTACTCGGAACGAGGGTTGGATACGCAGTATTTT. Translated: CASSYSERGLDTQYF.

The chain's CDR3 is CASSWAQRRSPDTQYF. CDR3 in DNA: TGCGCCAGCAGCTGGGCTCAGCGGCGGAGTCCAGATACGCAGTATTTT. The genes are TRBV5-1 and TRBJ2-3, with D possibly being TRBD2 (5 bases). Germline CDR1 is SGHRS and CDR2 is YFSETQ. With 3 bases removed from V and 4 bases from J, the gap between germline ends came to 18 bases. The CDR3 extends over 16 amino acids.